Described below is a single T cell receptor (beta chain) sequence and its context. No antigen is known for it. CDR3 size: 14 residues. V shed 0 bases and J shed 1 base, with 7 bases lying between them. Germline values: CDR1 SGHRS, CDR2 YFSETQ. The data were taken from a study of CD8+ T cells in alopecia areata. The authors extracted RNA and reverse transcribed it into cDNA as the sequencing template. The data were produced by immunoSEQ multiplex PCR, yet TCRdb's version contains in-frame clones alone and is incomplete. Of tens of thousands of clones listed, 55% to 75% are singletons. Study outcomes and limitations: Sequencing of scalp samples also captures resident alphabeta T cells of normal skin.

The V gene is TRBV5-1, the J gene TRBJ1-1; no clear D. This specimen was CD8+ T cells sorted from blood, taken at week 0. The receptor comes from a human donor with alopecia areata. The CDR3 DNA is TGCGCCAGCAGCTTGGTTCTGGGGAACACTGAAGCTTTCTTT. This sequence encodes CASSLVLGNTEAFF.